This passage covers 29 T cell receptor beta chains from one sample sequenced in a study of metastatic and nonmetastatic thyroid tumors. Using MiXCR, TCRdb re-called clones from the PCR reads. The sample consists of some 20,000 clones, around 34% of them appearing once. Patients were all untreated before their thyroid surgery. Material: tumor tissue. The origin of the receptors is a female donor with papillary thyroid cancer or a benign thyroid nodule (not recorded which). Some clones in this sample may be carry-over from other donors' samples.

This clone has just one count. The genes are TRBV30 and TRBJ2-1, with 10 bases that match TRBD1. The V gene end was trimmed by 5 bases and the J gene end by 6 bases; junction bases not matched to a gene: 4. CDR1 is GTSNPN and CDR2 is SVGIG in the germline V gene (reference sequence). The CDR3 consists of 13 residues. CDR3 nucleotide sequence: TGTGCCTGGGAGGGACAGGGGATCAATGAGCAGTTCTTC. Translation gives CAWEGQGINEQFF.

The chain employs TRBV9 and TRBJ2-7, with D tentatively TRBD2 (5 bases). This CDR3 has 15 residues. V lost 0 bases to trimming and J lost 5 bases, with 15 bases between them. Germline V gene lookup returns CDR1 SGDLS and CDR2 YYNGEE. CDR3 bases: TGTGCCAGCAGCGTAGGACGGGATCCCCCCCACGAGCAGTACTTC. Translating it yields CASSVGRDPPHEQYF.

The chain joins TRBV28 to TRBJ1-2; D not certain. This CDR3 is 12 amino acids long. V was shortened by 3 bases and J by 0 bases, with 2 bases between the two germline ends. CDR1 and CDR2 from the germline V gene are MDHEN and SYDVKM. The CDR3 DNA reads as TGTGCCAGCAGTTTGTCTAACTATGGCTACACCTTC. Protein sequence: CASSLSNYGYTF.

The rearrangement joins TRBV6-5 to TRBJ2-7; 8 positions agree with TRBD2. From germline, CDR1 is MNHEY and CDR2 SVGAGI. V trimming: 2 bases; J trimming: 5 bases; junction bases outside the gene matches: 5. CDR3 length: 14 residues. The CDR3 spells CASSYSGSDDEQYF. In DNA, the CDR3 is TGTGCCAGCAGTTACAGCGGGAGTGACGACGAGCAGTACTTC.

This clone was observed a few times. The chain couples TRBV12-3 or TRBV12-4 to TRBJ1-1; TRBD1 is a possible D gene (6 bases). The V end was cut by 4 bases, the J end by 4 bases, with 13 bases between. This CDR3 contains 14 residues. CDR3 sequence reads: CASSSRGGGTEAFF. The CDR3 nucleotides read TGTGCCAGCAGTTCCCGCGGAGGGGGCACTGAAGCTTTCTTT.

V and J are TRBV6-2 or TRBV6-3 and TRBJ2-1, with D perhaps matching TRBD2 (6 bases). Germline V gene sequence: CDR1 MNHEY, CDR2 SVGEGT. Trimming cost V 1 base and J 4 bases, with 20 bases left between them. The CDR3 covers 18 residues. The CDR3 here is CASSYYAPIRTTYNEQFF. The CDR3 nucleotides read TGTGCCAGCAGTTACTACGCCCCTATTCGGACTACTTACAATGAGCAGTTCTTC.

This clone was seen a few times. The chain employs TRBV11-1 and TRBJ2-1; a possible D gene is TRBD2 (6 bases). The CDR3 length is 15 residues. V was clipped by 1 base and J by 4 bases, with 11 bases between them. Germline V gene sequence: CDR1 SGHAT, CDR2 FQDESV (reference sequence). CDR3 loop: CASSLGLASYNEQFF. The CDR3 coding sequence is TGTGCCAGCAGCTTAGGGCTAGCGTCGTACAATGAGCAGTTCTTC.

The V call is TRBV6-2 or TRBV6-3, the J call TRBJ1-2; 10 bases fit TRBD1. V trimming: 6 bases; J trimming: 4 bases; junction bases outside the gene matches: 5. The CDR3 consists of 14 residues. Germline V gene data show CDR1 as MNHEY and CDR2 as SVGEGT. Here the CDR3 reads CASSRTGGSYGYTF. The CDR3 DNA is TGTGCCAGCAGCAGGACAGGGGGTTCCTATGGCTACACCTTC.

This clone appeared many times. The gene calls are TRBV6-2 or TRBV6-3 and TRBJ2-3; D not resolved. Germline V gives CDR1 MNHEY, CDR2 SVGEGT. V lost 5 bases, J lost 8 bases, and 17 bases lay in between. The CDR3 contains 14 residues. For the CDR3, the DNA is TGTGCCAGCAGTCCCATAGGAATAAAGGCTACGCAGTATTTT. It is translated as CASSPIGIKATQYF.

The V and J genes are TRBV7-6 and TRBJ1-1; D not certain. The V gene lost 1 base and the J gene lost 6 bases, with 15 bases spanning the gap. The CDR3 is 15 amino acids. Germline-derived CDR1 and CDR2 are SGHVS and FNYEAQ. The DNA of the CDR3 is TGTGCCAGCAGCTTAGGGCAGAGGTTCAACTCTGAAGCTTTCTTT. It specifies CASSLGQRFNSEAFF. The entire variable domain, with the rest obtained from reference TRBV7-6 and TRBJ1-1, is as follows: GAGVSQSPRYKVTKRGQDVALRCDPISGHVSLYWYRQALGQGPEFLTYFNYEAQQDKSGLPNDRFSAERPEGSISTLTIQRTEQRDSAMYRCASSLGQRFNSEAFFGQGTRLTVV.

This clone was counted a single time. The gene calls are TRBV5-1 and TRBJ2-2, with D uncertain. CDR1 is SGHRS and CDR2 is YFSETQ in the germline V gene. This CDR3 has 15 amino acids. V gave up 0 bases and J gave up 1 base, with 7 bases separating them. The CDR3 spells CASSLASGNTGELFF. CDR3 sequence (DNA): TGCGCCAGCAGCTTGGCCTCCGGGAACACCGGGGAGCTGTTTTTT.

The J gene is TRBJ1-1, the V gene TRBV3-1, with D unclear. The CDR3 totals 13 residues. V lost 1 base, J lost 3 bases, and 6 bases lay in between. Germline V gene data show CDR1 as LGHDT and CDR2 as YNNKEL (reference sequence). Written as DNA, the CDR3 is TGTGCCAGCAGCCAAGTAGGGTACACTGAAGCTTTCTTT. Protein sequence: CASSQVGYTEAFF.

The rearrangement joins TRBV5-1 to TRBJ2-1; D is possibly TRBD2 (6 bases). Germline CDR1 SGHRS, CDR2 YFSETQ. Trimming took off 3 bases at V and 4 bases at J, with 11 bases between the two ends. The CDR3 runs 14 residues. The CDR3 nucleotides are TGCGCCAGCAGCTCGGCCGGGAGTTACAATGAGCAGTTCTTC. Translated, it gives CASSSAGSYNEQFF.

This clone appeared a few times. The chain couples TRBV10-1 to TRBJ2-2, with a weak D call TRBD1 (6 bases). CDR1 and CDR2 (germline): WNHNN, SYGVQD (reference sequence). V lost 6 bases, J lost 13 bases, and 15 bases lay in between. The CDR3 consists of 12 residues. The CDR3 coding sequence is TGCGCCAGCAGACAGGGTTCGTTTGGGCTGTTTTTT. Its protein is CASRQGSFGLFF.

The chain couples TRBV30 to TRBJ2-5; D uncertain. The CDR3 contains 12 residues. Per germline, CDR1 GTSNPN and CDR2 SVGIG (reference sequence). Deletions cut 2 bases from V and 0 bases from J, with 4 bases between. CDR3 sequence (DNA): TGTGCCTGGAGTCGGGACCAAGAGACCCAGTACTTC. It encodes CAWSRDQETQYF.

V is TRBV28 and J is TRBJ1-2; a weak D match, TRBD1 (6 bases). With 11 bases removed from V and 6 bases from J, the gap between germline ends came to 16 bases. Germline CDR1 reads MDHEN; CDR2 reads SYDVKM. This CDR3 is 12 amino acids long. CDR3 nucleotides: TGTGCCGGGGTGTCTCAGGGGAATGGCTACACCTTC. This gives the protein CAGVSQGNGYTF.

Only a few counts were recorded for this clone. J is TRBJ2-7 and V is TRBV6-2 or TRBV6-3; TRBD1 is a possible D gene (5 bases). V lost 2 bases to trimming and J lost 1 base, with 9 bases between them. In germline, CDR1 is MNHEY, CDR2 SVGEGT. CDR3 size: 14 residues. The CDR3 DNA follows: TGTGCCAGCAGTTACCCGGACAAATCCTACGAGCAGTACTTC. Encoded protein: CASSYPDKSYEQYF.

This clone was detected once. V gene TRBV11-2 combines with J gene TRBJ2-1; TRBD2 agrees at 8 bases. Germline CDR1 and CDR2: SGHAT and FQNNGV. This CDR3 spans 15 amino acids. Germline trimming cut 1 base from V and 6 bases from J; bases unmatched to any gene: 5. The CDR3 DNA reads TGTGCCAGCAGCTTAGTGTGGGCGGGAGGCAATGAGCAGTTCTTC. Translation: CASSLVWAGGNEQFF.

There are a few counts of this clone. The V call is TRBV20-1, the J call TRBJ1-2, with TRBD1 as a possible D gene (5 bases). The CDR3 consists of 15 residues. The V and J ends lost 5 bases and 1 base respectively, with 17 bases between them. Per the germline V gene, CDR1 is DFQATT and CDR2 is SNEGSKA (reference sequence). CDR3 sequence (DNA): TGCAGTGCTCCCCCCAGGGTGCAAGTTAACTATGGCTACACCTTC. Amino acids: CSAPPRVQVNYGYTF.

With respect to this clone: Distinct nucleotide sequences in the sample also encode this CDR3. The chain uses TRBV5-1 and TRBJ1-1, with no clear D. The germline gives CDR1 SGHRS, CDR2 YFSETQ. The length of the CDR3 is 11 residues. V was shortened by 4 bases and J by 0 bases, with 1 base between the two germline ends. In nucleotides, the CDR3 is TGCGCCAGCAGCCTGAACACTGAAGCTTTCTTT. Translating gives CASSLNTEAFF.

The chain has TRBV20-1 and TRBJ2-7; no clear D gene. With 3 bases removed from V and 1 base from J, the gap between germline ends came to 13 bases. Germline CDR1 is DFQATT and CDR2 is SNEGSKA (reference sequence). The CDR3 runs 14 residues. The CDR3 bases are TGCAGTGCTAGTAGGGTGGTCGGATCCTACGAGCAGTACTTC. Protein sequence: CSASRVVGSYEQYF.

V and J are TRBV7-2 and TRBJ2-1, with TRBD2 as a possible D gene (6 bases). Germline V gene lookup returns CDR1 SGHTA and CDR2 FQGNSA. Between the trimmed V and J ends, which lost 0 bases and 7 bases, there was a span of 13 bases. This CDR3 spans 15 amino acids. The CDR3 DNA is TGTGCCAGCAGCTTAGCGGCGGGACGGGCGAATGAGCAGTTCTTC. Translating gives CASSLAAGRANEQFF.

To note about this clone: The sample contains more than one DNA sequence encoding this CDR3. The rearrangement links TRBV7-2 to TRBJ2-3; tentatively, D is TRBD1 or TRBD2 (5 bases each). V was cut by 1 base and J by 4 bases, with 9 bases left in between. CDR3 size: 14 residues. Germline CDR1 and CDR2: SGHTA and FQGNSA. CDR3 in amino acids: CASSLDQGADTQYF. In nucleotides, the CDR3 is TGTGCCAGCAGCTTAGACCAGGGAGCAGATACGCAGTATTTT.

This chain links TRBV11-2 with TRBJ1-1; D is perhaps TRBD1 (5 bases). V lost 2 bases and J lost 4, with 8 bases in between. Germline V gene sequence: CDR1 SGHAT, CDR2 FQNNGV. The CDR3 has 13 residues. This CDR3 is CASSLRGFTEAFF. CDR3 in DNA: TGTGCCAGCAGCTTAAGGGGTTTCACTGAAGCTTTCTTT.

A few counts support this clone. The chain recombines TRBV20-1 with TRBJ1-6; TRBD1 might be the D (5 bases). Germline assignment: CDR1 DFQATT and CDR2 SNEGSKA (reference sequence). This CDR3 region has 14 residues. The ends were cut back, 1 base at V and 5 bases at J, with 9 bases in the middle. For the CDR3, the DNA is TGCAGTGCTAGAGCGGGGCAGAATAATTCACCCCTCCACTTT. Encoded protein: CSARAGQNNSPLHF.

There are a few counts of this clone. J is TRBJ1-2 and V is TRBV12-3 or TRBV12-4, with TRBD1 as a possible D gene (5 bases). Trimming removed 3 bases from V and 7 bases from J, with 9 bases in between. The CDR3 has 12 residues. CDR3 in amino acids: CASSFGRAGYTF. The DNA for the CDR3 is TGTGCCAGCAGTTTCGGCAGGGCTGGCTACACCTTC.

This chain joins TRBV18 and TRBJ1-1, with a weak D call TRBD1 (5 bases). This CDR3 is built from 15 residues. Germline lookup yields CDR1 KGHSH and CDR2 LQKENI. V was trimmed by 3 bases and J by 1 base, leaving 12 bases between them. The CDR3 is CASSPRDSPNTEAFF. CDR3 DNA sequence: TGTGCCAGCTCACCTCGGGACTCTCCGAACACTGAAGCTTTCTTT.

This chain joins TRBV6-1 and TRBJ2-2; D could derive from TRBD1 or TRBD2 (6 bases each). CDR3 length: 13 residues. Trimming pared 6 bases from V and 5 bases from J, leaving 10 bases between. Germline CDR1 and CDR2: MNHNS and SASEGT. In DNA form, the CDR3 reads TGTGCCAGCAGCAGAGGGGGGACCGGGGAGCTGTTTTTT. Its protein product is CASSRGGTGELFF.

This clone was recorded a few times. The chain is built from TRBV27 and TRBJ1-1; tentative D call: TRBD1 (5 bases). V was pared by 5 bases and J by 1 base, with 8 bases between. There are 13 residues in the CDR3. In germline, CDR1 is MNHEY, CDR2 SMNVEV (reference sequence). The CDR3 here is CASSQGRNTEAFF. CDR3 coding DNA: TGTGCCAGCAGTCAGGGACGGAACACTGAAGCTTTCTTT.